Listed below are T cell receptor beta chains from one sample, sequenced in a study of blood T cell repertoires in COVID-19. The data were produced by immunoSEQ multiplex PCR, yet TCRdb's version contains in-frame clones alone and is incomplete. The table records fewer than 350,000 clones, 80% to 90% of them present only once. Sequenced: peripheral blood. The receptors originated from a man between 25 and 39 years old with COVID-19, enrolled during active disease. CDR3s include the opening cysteine and the closing phenylalanine or tryptophan. The order of the fields is V gene, clone size, J gene, D gene, CDR3 protein, CDR3 DNA. The D gene is left open where the match is weak. Size is stated for part of the rows, as once, few or many counts, or as a class when the clone is expanded.

TRBV20-1	.	TRBJ1-4	.	CSATGGEKLFF	TGCAGTGCCACGGGAGGTGAAAAACTGTTTTTT
TRBV6-5	.	TRBJ1-2	TRBD1	CASTRDRGNYGYTF	TGTGCCAGCACCCGGGACAGGGGCAACTATGGCTACACCTTC
TRBV7-9	.	TRBJ2-7	.	CASSPRGIPYEQYF	TGTGCCAGCAGCCCCAGGGGAATACCCTACGAGCAGTACTTC
TRBV28	.	TRBJ1-2	TRBD1	CASKDTRDRGVSYGYTF	TGTGCCAGCAAGGACACCCGGGACAGGGGGGTTAGCTATGGCTACACCTTC
TRBV19	.	TRBJ2-1	.	CASSILDFGKNEQFF	TGTGCCAGTAGTATATTGGACTTCGGTAAGAATGAGCAGTTCTTC
TRBV7-3	.	TRBJ2-5	.	CASKRTTQETQYF	TGTGCCAGCAAGAGGACTACCCAAGAGACCCAGTACTTC
TRBV6-6	once	TRBJ1-2	TRBD1	CASRTGQGYGYTF	TGTGCCAGCAGAACAGGACAGGGCTATGGCTACACCTTC
TRBV18	.	TRBJ2-7	.	CASSSPSYEQYF	TGTGCCAGCTCATCACCGAGCTACGAGCAGTACTTC
TRBV25-1	.	TRBJ2-1	TRBD1	CASSVTGGVDEQFF	TGTGCCAGCAGTGTGACAGGGGGCGTTGATGAGCAGTTCTTC
TRBV3-1/TRBV3-2	.	TRBJ2-2	TRBD2	CASSQGTSGRNTGELFF	TGTGCCAGCAGCCAAGGGACTAGCGGGAGGAACACCGGGGAGCTGTTTTTT
TRBV20-1	.	TRBJ1-2	TRBD1	CSARGPGGYTF	TGCAGTGCGAGGGGGCCGGGTGGCTACACCTTC
TRBV5-1	.	TRBJ1-5	.	CASSLAGDNQPQHF	TGCGCCAGCAGCTTGGCCGGGGATAATCAGCCCCAGCATTTT
TRBV28	.	TRBJ2-3	.	CASSFPGVGITDTQYF	TGTGCCAGCAGTTTCCCAGGGGTGGGGATCACAGATACGCAGTATTTT
TRBV11-2	.	TRBJ1-1	TRBD1	CASSLIDRGTEAFF	TGTGCCAGCAGCTTGATCGACAGGGGTACTGAAGCTTTCTTT
TRBV3-1/TRBV3-2	.	TRBJ2-7	.	CASSQAVYEQYF	TGTGCCAGCAGCCAAGCAGTGTACGAGCAGTACTTC
TRBV27	.	TRBJ2-7	TRBD2	CASSSFILAASSYEQYF	TGTGCCAGCAGTTCCTTCATCCTAGCGGCGAGCTCCTACGAGCAGTACTTC
TRBV7-2	few	TRBJ2-5	TRBD2	CASSPPRLAGQETQYF	TGTGCCAGCAGCCCCCCCAGACTAGCGGGACAAGAGACCCAGTACTTC
TRBV6-5	.	TRBJ2-3	TRBD2	CASRDGRAADTQYF	TGTGCCAGCAGGGACGGGAGGGCGGCAGATACGCAGTATTTT
TRBV28	few	TRBJ2-7	TRBD1	CASSSTFDRGSSYEQYF	TGTGCCAGCAGCTCCACCTTTGACAGGGGTTCTTCCTACGAGCAGTACTTC
TRBV21-1	.	TRBJ2-1	.	CASSKGSGGHYNEQFF	TGTGCCAGCAGCAAGGGGTCCGGGGGTCACTACAATGAGCAGTTCTTC
TRBV13	once	TRBJ2-2	.	CASSLDRLESTEEELFF	TGTGCCAGCAGCCTAGACCGGCTAGAATCTACGGAGGAGGAGCTGTTTTTT
TRBV3-1/TRBV3-2	.	TRBJ1-4	TRBD1	CASSQGAGGQVGNEKLFF	TGTGCCAGCAGCCAAGGGGCAGGGGGCCAAGTAGGCAATGAAAAACTGTTTTTT
TRBV11-2	.	TRBJ1-4	TRBD1	CASSSIGQGKQLFF	TGTGCCAGCAGCTCCATAGGACAGGGCAAGCAACTGTTTTTT
TRBV5-1	.	TRBJ2-1	.	CASSFFAGGYNEQFF	TGCGCCAGCAGCTTTTTCGCGGGTGGCTACAATGAGCAGTTCTTC
TRBV12-3/TRBV12-4	.	TRBJ1-1	.	CASSFSENTEAFF	TGTGCCAGCAGTTTTTCAGAGAACACTGAAGCTTTCTTT
TRBV7-9	.	TRBJ1-4	.	CASSRRQAGEKLFF	TGTGCCAGCAGCCGACGACAGGCCGGTGAAAAACTGTTTTTT
TRBV5-1	.	TRBJ2-3	.	CASSLGQTDTQYF	TGCGCCAGCAGCTTGGGACAAACAGATACGCAGTATTTT
TRBV7-2	.	TRBJ2-7	TRBD1	CASSQDRVSGEQYF	TGTGCCAGCAGCCAGGACAGGGTCTCCGGCGAGCAGTACTTC
TRBV7-2	.	TRBJ2-7	.	CASSFSRSPSYEQYF	TGTGCCAGCAGCTTTTCGAGATCACCCTCCTACGAGCAGTACTTC
TRBV30	.	TRBJ1-2	.	CAWSAGLGGYTF	TGTGCCTGGAGCGCCGGACTGGGTGGCTACACCTTC
TRBV4-1	.	TRBJ2-7	.	CASSQVGAQASRSYEQYF	TGCGCCAGCAGCCAAGTTGGAGCTCAGGCTAGCCGCTCCTACGAGCAGTACTTC
TRBV9	once	TRBJ2-2	.	CASARLSTLTGELFF	TGTGCCAGCGCTCGACTCAGTACGCTCACCGGGGAGCTGTTTTTT
TRBV6-5	.	TRBJ2-1	TRBD1	CASSLRGDRGAREQFF	TGTGCCAGCAGTTTAAGAGGGGACAGGGGGGCGAGAGAGCAGTTCTTC
TRBV19	.	TRBJ2-7	TRBD2	CASSIQTSGRGYEQYF	TGTGCCAGTAGTATCCAGACTAGCGGGAGAGGCTACGAGCAGTACTTC
TRBV5-5	.	TRBJ1-2	TRBD1	CASSGTGVYGYTF	TGTGCCAGCAGCGGGACAGGGGTTTATGGCTACACCTTC
TRBV7-2	.	TRBJ1-2	TRBD1	CASSFLTGPYGYTF	TGTGCCAGCAGCTTTCTGACAGGGCCCTATGGCTACACCTTC
TRBV19	.	TRBJ1-2	.	CASSPGFGVDGYTF	TGTGCCAGTAGCCCAGGGTTTGGGGTCGATGGCTACACCTTC
TRBV28	.	TRBJ2-6	.	CASRLSGFAGANVLTF	TGTGCCAGCAGATTGTCAGGGTTTGCTGGGGCCAACGTCCTGACTTTC
TRBV10-3	.	TRBJ1-1	.	CAISESRKRASDTEAFF	TGTGCCATCAGTGAGTCTAGAAAGAGGGCATCTGACACTGAAGCTTTCTTT
TRBV2	.	TRBJ1-4	.	CASKDSLDGNEKLFF	TGTGCCAGCAAGGACTCCTTGGATGGTAATGAAAAACTGTTTTTT
TRBV6-1	.	TRBJ1-2	.	CASSEGRAPRNYGYTF	TGTGCCAGCAGTGAAGGGCGGGCCCCGCGGAACTATGGCTACACCTTC
TRBV4-3	.	TRBJ1-2	.	CASSQGQAGNYGYTF	TGCGCCAGCAGCCAAGGGCAGGCTGGAAACTATGGCTACACCTTC
TRBV27	once	TRBJ1-5	.	CASSYTTGHNQPQHF	TGTGCCAGCAGTTACACTACAGGCCACAATCAGCCCCAGCATTTT
TRBV27	few	TRBJ2-2	TRBD1	CASSFWTGGSGELFF	TGTGCCAGCAGTTTTTGGACAGGGGGCTCCGGGGAGCTGTTTTTT